This T cell receptor (beta chain) was observed in a study of blood T cells in healthy people across ages. In regard to this clonotype: Antigen unknown.

Study-wide findings and caveats: Comparison with aged donors showed that long-lived donors had more naive CD4+ cells and higher diversity. Naive T cell percentage showed a strong correlation with the diversity of TCR beta.

Then a second PCR, running roughly 7 to 11 cycles, was carried out with a sample-barcoded 5' primer and a J-beta primer mix. With 12 random nucleotides, a template-switch adaptor tagged each individual cDNA molecule. MiXCR, run by TCRdb on the 5' RACE reads, gives a single entry per CDR3 protein. The sample contains about 970,000 distinct CDR3 sequences, roughly half of which appear only once. Every donor gave approximately 10 milliliters of peripheral blood. The sequence was obtained from a woman aged 60-75 years in good health. Source material: blood.

CDR3 protein: CASSQDPAGGPGDEQFF. In DNA form, the CDR3 reads TGCGCCAGCAGCCAAGATCCAGCGGGAGGGCCGGGGGATGAGCAGTTCTTC. V is TRBV4-3 and J is TRBJ2-1; 10 nucleotides match TRBD2. The V segment lost 0 bases and the J segment 8 bases; nucleotides outside the gene matches: 10. The CDR3 runs to 17 residues. CDR1 and CDR2 from the germline V gene are LGHNA and YSLEER.